The TCR beta chain described here comes from a study of T cell responses to AZD1222 COVID-19 vaccine. Study-wide results and caveats: Clonal diversity was possibly underestimated, and the donors were mostly white British, with more females. Of the AZD1222 recipients, only 5 or 6 were seropositive at baseline. Repertoires were collected only later (after the peak T cell response had occurred). Epitopes outside B.1.351 and B.1.1.7 mutated regions reportedly drew nearly half of spike TCRs.

About this clone itself: The antigen is not known.

Clones were read by immunoSEQ multiplex PCR, and TCRdb kept only the in-frame ones, dropping some. The sample has 120,000 or so clones, about 89% seen once. This TCR derives from an adult in good health. Source: peripheral blood, taken on day 0 of MenACWY control vaccination.

The CDR3 region is CASSSPSTDTQYF. CDR3 bases: TGTGCCAGCAGCTCGCCAAGCACAGATACGCAGTATTTT. The rearrangement links TRBV7-3 to TRBJ2-3; no clear D. The V and J ends lost 4 bases and 0 bases respectively, with 5 bases between them. The germline CDR1 and CDR2 sequences are SGHTA and FQGTGA. The CDR3 runs 13 residues.